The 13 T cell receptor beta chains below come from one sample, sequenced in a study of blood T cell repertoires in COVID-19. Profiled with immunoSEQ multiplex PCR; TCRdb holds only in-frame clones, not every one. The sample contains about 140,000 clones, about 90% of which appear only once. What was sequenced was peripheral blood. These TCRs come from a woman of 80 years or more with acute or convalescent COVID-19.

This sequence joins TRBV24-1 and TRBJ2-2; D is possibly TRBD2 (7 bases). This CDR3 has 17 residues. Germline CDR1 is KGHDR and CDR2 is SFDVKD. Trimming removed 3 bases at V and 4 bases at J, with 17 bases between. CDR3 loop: CATSDGRRGASTGELFF. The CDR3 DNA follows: TGTGCCACCAGTGATGGCAGACGGGGGGCGAGCACCGGGGAGCTGTTTTTT.

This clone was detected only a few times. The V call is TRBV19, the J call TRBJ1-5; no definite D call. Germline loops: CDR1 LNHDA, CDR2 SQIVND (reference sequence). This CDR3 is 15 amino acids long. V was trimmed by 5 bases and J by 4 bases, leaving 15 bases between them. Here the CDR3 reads CASSSGWFGNQPQHF. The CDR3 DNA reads TGTGCCAGTAGTTCGGGTTGGTTTGGGAATCAGCCCCAGCATTTT.

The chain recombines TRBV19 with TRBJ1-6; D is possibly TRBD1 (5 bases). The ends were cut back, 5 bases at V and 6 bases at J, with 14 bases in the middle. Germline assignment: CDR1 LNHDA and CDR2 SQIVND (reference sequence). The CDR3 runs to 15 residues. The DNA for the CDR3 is TGTGCCAGTAGTTTCGACAGAGCAGTTAATTCACCCCTCCACTTT. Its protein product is CASSFDRAVNSPLHF.

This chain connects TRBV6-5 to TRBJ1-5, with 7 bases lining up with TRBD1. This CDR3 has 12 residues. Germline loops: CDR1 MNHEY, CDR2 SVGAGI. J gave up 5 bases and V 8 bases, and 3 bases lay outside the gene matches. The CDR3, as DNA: TGTGCCAGCGGGGACAGCCATCAGCCCCAGCATTTT. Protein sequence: CASGDSHQPQHF.

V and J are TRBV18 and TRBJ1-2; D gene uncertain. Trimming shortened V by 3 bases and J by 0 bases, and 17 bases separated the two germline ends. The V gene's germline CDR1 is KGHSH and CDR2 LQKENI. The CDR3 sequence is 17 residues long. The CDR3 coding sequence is TGTGCCAGCTCACCTACTGGGAGCCGCTCCTCTAACTATGGCTACACCTTC. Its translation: CASSPTGSRSSNYGYTF.

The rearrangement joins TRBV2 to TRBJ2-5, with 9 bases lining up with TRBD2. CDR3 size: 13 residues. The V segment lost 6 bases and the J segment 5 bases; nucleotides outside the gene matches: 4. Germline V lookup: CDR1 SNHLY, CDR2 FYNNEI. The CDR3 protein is CASSGLARETQYF. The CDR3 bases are TGTGCCAGCAGCGGACTAGCGCGGGAGACCCAGTACTTC.

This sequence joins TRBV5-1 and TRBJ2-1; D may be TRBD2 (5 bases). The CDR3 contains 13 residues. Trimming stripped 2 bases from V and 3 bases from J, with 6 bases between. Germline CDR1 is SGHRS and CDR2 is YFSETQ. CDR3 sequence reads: CASSFGDYNEQFF. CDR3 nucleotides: TGCGCCAGCAGCTTCGGGGACTACAATGAGCAGTTCTTC.

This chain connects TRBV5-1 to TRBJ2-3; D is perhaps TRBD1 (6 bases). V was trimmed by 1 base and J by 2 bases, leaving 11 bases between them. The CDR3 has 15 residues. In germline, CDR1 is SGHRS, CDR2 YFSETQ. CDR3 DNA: TGCGCCAGCAGCTTGTATACAGGGAACACAGATACGCAGTATTTT. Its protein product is CASSLYTGNTDTQYF.

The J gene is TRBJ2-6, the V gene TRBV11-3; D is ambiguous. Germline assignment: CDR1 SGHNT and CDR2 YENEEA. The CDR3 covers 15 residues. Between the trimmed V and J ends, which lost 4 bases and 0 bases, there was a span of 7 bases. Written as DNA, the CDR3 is TGTGCCAGCAGCTCTCACAGCTCTGGGGCCAACGTCCTGACTTTC. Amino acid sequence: CASSSHSSGANVLTF.

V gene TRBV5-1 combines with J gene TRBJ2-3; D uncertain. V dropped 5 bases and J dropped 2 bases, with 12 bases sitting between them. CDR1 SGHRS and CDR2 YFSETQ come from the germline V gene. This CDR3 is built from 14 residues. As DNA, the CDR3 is TGCGCCAGCAGATTTATTAGCACCACAGATACGCAGTATTTT. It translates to CASRFISTTDTQYF.

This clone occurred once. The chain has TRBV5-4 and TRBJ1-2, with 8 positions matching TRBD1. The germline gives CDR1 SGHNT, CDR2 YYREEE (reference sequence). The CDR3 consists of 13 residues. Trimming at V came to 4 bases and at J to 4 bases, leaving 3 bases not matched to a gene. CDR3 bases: TGTGCCAGCAGCAAACAGGGGGTCTATGGCTACACCTTC. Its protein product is CASSKQGVYGYTF.

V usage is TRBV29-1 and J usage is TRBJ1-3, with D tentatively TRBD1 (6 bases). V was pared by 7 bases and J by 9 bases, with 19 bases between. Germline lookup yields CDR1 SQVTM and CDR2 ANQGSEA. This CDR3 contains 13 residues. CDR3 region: CSASDSGPGTIYF. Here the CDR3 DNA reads TGCAGCGCTTCGGACAGCGGTCCGGGCACCATATATTTT.

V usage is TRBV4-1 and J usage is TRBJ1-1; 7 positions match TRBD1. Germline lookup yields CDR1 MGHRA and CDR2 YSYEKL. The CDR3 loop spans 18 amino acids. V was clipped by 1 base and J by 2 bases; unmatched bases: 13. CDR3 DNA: TGCGCCAGCAGCCAAGTCGTGGGGTCCAGGGGGGCCAACACTGAAGCTTTCTTT. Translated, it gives CASSQVVGSRGANTEAFF.